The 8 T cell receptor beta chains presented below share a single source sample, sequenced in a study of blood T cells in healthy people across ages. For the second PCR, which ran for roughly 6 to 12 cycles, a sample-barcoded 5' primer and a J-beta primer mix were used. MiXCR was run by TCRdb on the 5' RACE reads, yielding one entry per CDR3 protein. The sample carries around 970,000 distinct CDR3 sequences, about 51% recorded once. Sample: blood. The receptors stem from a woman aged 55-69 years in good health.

The CDR3 region is CASSPVERVYGYTF. CDR3 DNA sequence: TGTGCCAGCTCACCCGTGGAGCGTGTCTATGGCTACACCTTC. The gene calls are TRBV18 and TRBJ1-2, with D hard to call. The CDR3 consists of 14 residues. V lost 3 bases to trimming and J lost 4 bases, with 12 bases between them. Germline CDR1 is KGHSH and CDR2 is LQKENI.

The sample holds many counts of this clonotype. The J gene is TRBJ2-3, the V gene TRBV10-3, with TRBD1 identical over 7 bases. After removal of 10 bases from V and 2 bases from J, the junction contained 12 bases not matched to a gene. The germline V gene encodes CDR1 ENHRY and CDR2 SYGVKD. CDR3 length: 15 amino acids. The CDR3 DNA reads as TGTGCCACCAGCCAGGGACAGAGATTCACAGATACGCAGTATTTT. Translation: CATSQGQRFTDTQYF.

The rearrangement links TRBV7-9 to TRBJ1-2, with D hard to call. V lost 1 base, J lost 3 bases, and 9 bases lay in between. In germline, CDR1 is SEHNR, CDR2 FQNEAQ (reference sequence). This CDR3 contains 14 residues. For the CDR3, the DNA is TGTGCCAGCAGCTTAGGAGGGTTGGACTATGGCTACACCTTC. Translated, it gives CASSLGGLDYGYTF. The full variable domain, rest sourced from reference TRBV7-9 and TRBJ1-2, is DTGVSQNPRHKITKRGQNVTFRCDPISEHNRLYWYRQTLGQGPEFLTYFQNEAQLEKSRLLSDRFSAERPKGSFSTLEIQRTEQGDSAMYLCASSLGGLDYGYTFGSGTRLTVV.

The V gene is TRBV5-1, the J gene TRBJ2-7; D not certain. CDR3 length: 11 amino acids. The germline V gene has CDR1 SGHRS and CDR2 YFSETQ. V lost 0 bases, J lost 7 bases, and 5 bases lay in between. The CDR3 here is CASSLEAEQYF. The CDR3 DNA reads TGCGCCAGCAGCTTGGAGGCGGAGCAGTACTTC.

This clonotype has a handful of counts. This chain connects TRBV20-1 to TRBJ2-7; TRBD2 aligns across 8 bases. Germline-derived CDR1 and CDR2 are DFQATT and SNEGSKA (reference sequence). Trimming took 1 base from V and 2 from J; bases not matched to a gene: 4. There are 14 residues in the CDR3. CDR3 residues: CSARVSGRPYEQYF. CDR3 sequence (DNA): TGCAGTGCTAGAGTCAGCGGGAGACCCTACGAGCAGTACTTC.

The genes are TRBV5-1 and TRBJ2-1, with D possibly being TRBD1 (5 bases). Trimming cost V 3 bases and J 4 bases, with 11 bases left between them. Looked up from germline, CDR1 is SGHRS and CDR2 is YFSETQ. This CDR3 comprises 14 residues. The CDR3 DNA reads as TGCGCCAGCAGCTGGACGGACACTTACAATGAGCAGTTCTTC. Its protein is CASSWTDTYNEQFF.

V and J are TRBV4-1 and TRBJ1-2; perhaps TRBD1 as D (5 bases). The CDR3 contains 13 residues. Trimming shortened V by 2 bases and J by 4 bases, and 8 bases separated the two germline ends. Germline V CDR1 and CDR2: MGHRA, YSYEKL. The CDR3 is CASSQPGPYGYTF. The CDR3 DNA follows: TGCGCCAGCAGCCAACCGGGGCCCTATGGCTACACCTTC.

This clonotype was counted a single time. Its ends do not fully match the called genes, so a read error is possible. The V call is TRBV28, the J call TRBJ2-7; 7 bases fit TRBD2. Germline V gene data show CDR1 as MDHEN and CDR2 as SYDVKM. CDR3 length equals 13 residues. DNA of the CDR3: TGTGTCAGCCTCGGGACTAACGTTTACGAGCAGTACTTC. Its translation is CVSLGTNVYEQYF. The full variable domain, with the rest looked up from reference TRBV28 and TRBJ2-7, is DVKVTQSSRYLVKRTGEKVFLECVQDMDHENMFWYRQDPGLGLRLIYFSYDVKMKEKGDIPEGYSVSREKKERFSLILESASTNQTSMYLCVSLGTNVYEQYFGPGTRLTVT.